Listed here are 23 T cell receptor beta chains from one sample, sequenced in a study of blood T cell repertoires in COVID-19. Generated by immunoSEQ multiplex PCR, the TCRdb table keeps only in-frame clones and is missing some. The data show roughly 200,000 clones, roughly 89% seen once. Sequenced input: peripheral blood. The receptors originated from a man aged 55 to 69 who had recovered from COVID-19.

This rearrangement joins TRBV7-9 to TRBJ2-5; 15 nucleotides line up with TRBD2. With V trimmed by 3 bases and J by 4 bases, 9 bases remained unmatched. CDR1 and CDR2 (germline): SEHNR, FQNEAQ (reference sequence). The CDR3 runs to 18 residues. CDR3 residues: CASSFSGLAGGQGETQYF. CDR3 DNA: TGTGCCAGCAGCTTCTCAGGACTAGCGGGGGGGCAGGGAGAGACCCAGTACTTC.

The CDR3 bases are TGTGCCAGCAGTCGAGTCAGACTAGCGGGGGGGTCCTACAATGAGCAGTTCTTC. Translated: CASSRVRLAGGSYNEQFF. The chain couples TRBV6-6 to TRBJ2-1; 14 nucleotides align to TRBD2. The J segment lost 1 base and the V segment lost 5 bases, leaving 7 bases of the junction unmatched. The germline CDR1 and CDR2 sequences are MNHNY and SVGAGI (reference sequence). The CDR3 loop spans 18 amino acids.

The CDR3 DNA is TGTGCCACCAGTGACCAGCGGGGGGTTGGCGGGGAGCTGTTTTTT. Its translation: CATSDQRGVGGELFF. This rearrangement joins TRBV24-1 to TRBJ2-2; 9 bases are a match to TRBD2. CDR3 length: 15 amino acids. Trimming cost V 4 bases and J 7 bases; bases outside gene matches: 6. Germline loops: CDR1 KGHDR, CDR2 SFDVKD.

CDR3 residues: CASSPGQGLTGELFF. As DNA, the CDR3 is TGTGCCAGCTCACCTGGACAGGGCTTGACCGGGGAGCTGTTTTTT. V and J are TRBV18 and TRBJ2-2; 8 nucleotides line up with TRBD1. The junction had 5 bases not matched to a gene; V was cut back by 3 bases and J by 5 bases. The CDR3 covers 15 residues. Germline V lookup: CDR1 KGHSH, CDR2 LQKENI.

The rearrangement uses TRBV28 and TRBJ1-2; D might be TRBD1 (6 bases). V was shortened by 3 bases and J by 4 bases, with 9 bases between the two germline ends. From germline, CDR1 is MDHEN and CDR2 SYDVKM. The CDR3 sequence is 13 residues long. CDR3 amino acids: CASSFGQLYGYTF. CDR3 DNA sequence: TGTGCCAGCAGTTTTGGACAGCTCTATGGCTACACCTTC.

V is TRBV9 and J is TRBJ2-5, with 7 bases lining up with TRBD2. Germline-derived CDR1 and CDR2 are SGDLS and YYNGEE. With V trimmed by 3 bases and J by 5 bases, 13 bases remained unmatched. The CDR3 spans 16 residues. The CDR3 region is CASSALGGEGIETQYF. The DNA of the CDR3 is TGTGCCAGCAGCGCCCTGGGGGGGGAGGGTATTGAGACCCAGTACTTC.

The rearrangement joins TRBV30 to TRBJ1-4, with D possibly TRBD1 on 5 matching bases. The CDR3 runs 14 residues. V gave up 1 base and J gave up 4 bases, with 10 bases separating them. CDR1 is GTSNPN, CDR2 SVGIG, per germline (reference sequence). For the CDR3, the DNA is TGTGCCTGGAGTGCGGGACTCCTTAATGAAAAACTGTTTTTT. The encoded protein is CAWSAGLLNEKLFF.

The rearrangement links TRBV12-3 or TRBV12-4 to TRBJ1-4; D not resolved. Deletions cut 3 bases from V and 13 bases from J, with 9 bases between. CDR3 length equals 11 residues. The CDR3 DNA reads TGTGCCAGCAGTTTTCTAGGTCGACTGTTTTTT. Translation gives CASSFLGRLFF.

The CDR3 loop is CASRTSGDNEQFF. The CDR3 DNA reads TGTGCCAGCAGAACTAGCGGGGACAATGAGCAGTTCTTC. The chain combines TRBV6-5 with TRBJ2-1, with 10 nucleotides matching TRBD2. The CDR3 extends over 13 amino acids. The germline V gene encodes CDR1 MNHEY and CDR2 SVGAGI. V dropped 6 bases and J dropped 5; count of bases not matched to a gene: 1.

This chain connects TRBV30 to TRBJ2-7; the match to TRBD1 covers 8 bases. Germline V lookup: CDR1 GTSNPN, CDR2 SVGIG (reference sequence). This CDR3 is built from 12 residues. Trimming cost V 4 bases and J 5 bases; bases outside gene matches: 4. The CDR3 nucleotides are TGTGCCTGGACCAGGGGGCGCGACGAGCAGTACTTC. Its protein product is CAWTRGRDEQYF.

The V and J genes are TRBV10-3 and TRBJ2-1, with 8 bases matching TRBD1. Germline V gene data show CDR1 as ENHRY and CDR2 as SYGVKD. This CDR3 region has 12 residues. Germline trimming cut 6 bases from V and 9 bases from J; bases unmatched to any gene: 4. The CDR3, as DNA: TGTGCCATCAGAAAGACAGGGGCTGAGCAGTTCTTC. It specifies CAIRKTGAEQFF.

V is TRBV6-2 or TRBV6-3 and J is TRBJ1-5, with D possibly TRBD1 on 5 matching bases. The CDR3 loop spans 18 amino acids. Trimming took 5 bases from V and 0 from J, leaving 20 bases between them. Germline V gene lookup returns CDR1 MNHEY and CDR2 SVGEGT. The CDR3 sequence: CASSGAGKWGISNQPQHF. In nucleotides, the CDR3 is TGTGCCAGCAGTGGGGCGGGAAAGTGGGGAATTAGCAATCAGCCCCAGCATTTT.

The V call is TRBV19, the J call TRBJ2-5; tentatively, D is TRBD2 (7 bases). The CDR3 runs 16 residues. CDR1 is LNHDA and CDR2 is SQIVND in the germline V gene (reference sequence). Trimming took off 2 bases at V and 1 base at J, with 14 bases between the two ends. Here the CDR3 DNA reads TGTGCCAGTAGTATATCCCGGGGGGCGGTCCAAGAGACCCAGTACTTC. It codes for CASSISRGAVQETQYF.

CDR3 DNA sequence: TGCGCCAGCAGCGTCAGCGGAAGCTCCTATAATTCACCCCTCCACTTT. It specifies CASSVSGSSYNSPLHF. The gene calls are TRBV5-1 and TRBJ1-6; D unclear. The CDR3 sequence is 16 residues long. The V and J ends lost 4 bases and 0 bases respectively, with 11 bases between them. Germline values: CDR1 SGHRS, CDR2 YFSETQ. The full variable domain, completed using reference TRBV5-1 and TRBJ1-6, is KAGVTQTPRYLIKTRGQQVTLSCSPISGHRSVSWYQQTPGQGLQFLFEYFSETQRNKGNFPGRFSGRQFSNSRSEMNVSTLELGDSALYLCASSVSGSSYNSPLHFGNGTRLTVT.

V usage is TRBV5-1 and J usage is TRBJ1-2, with 8 bases matching TRBD1. Looked up from germline, CDR1 is SGHRS and CDR2 is YFSETQ. After removal of 3 bases from V and 6 bases from J, the junction contained 7 bases not matched to a gene. The CDR3 sequence is 14 residues long. The CDR3 region is CASSSGQGPHGYTF. CDR3 nucleotide sequence: TGCGCCAGCAGCTCCGGACAGGGCCCCCATGGCTACACCTTC.

V usage is TRBV2 and J usage is TRBJ2-7; 9 positions match TRBD1. There are 13 residues in the CDR3. Germline V CDR1 and CDR2: SNHLY, FYNNEI. V lost 7 bases to trimming and J lost 6 bases; unmatched junction nucleotides: 7. The CDR3 here is CASIPPGQGEQYF. CDR3 bases: TGTGCCAGCATTCCTCCGGGACAGGGCGAGCAGTACTTC. The variable domain in full, with the rest retrieved from reference TRBV2 and TRBJ2-7, is EPEVTQTPSHQVTQMGQEVILRCVPISNHLYFYWYRQILGQKVEFLVSFYNNEISEKSEIFDDQFSVERPDGSNFTLKIRSTKLEDSAMYFCASIPPGQGEQYFGPGTRLTVT.

This chain connects TRBV24-1 to TRBJ2-1; 8 bases line up with TRBD2. V dropped 5 bases and J dropped 5; count of bases not matched to a gene: 7. Germline V gene data show CDR1 as KGHDR and CDR2 as SFDVKD. There are 15 residues in the CDR3. The CDR3 protein is CATSGTSGYDNEQFF. CDR3 DNA: TGTGCCACCAGTGGTACTAGCGGCTACGACAATGAGCAGTTCTTC.

The rearrangement links TRBV4-2 to TRBJ1-2; 7 nucleotides align to TRBD1. V was clipped by 0 bases and J by 7 bases; unmatched bases: 5. Germline loops: CDR1 LGHNA, CDR2 YNFKEQ. The CDR3 extends over 14 amino acids. The CDR3 DNA is TGTGCCAGCAGCCAAGACCCGCACAGGGGTGGCTACACCTTC. Protein: CASSQDPHRGGYTF.

The rearrangement uses TRBV3-1 (or the pseudogene TRBV3-2) and TRBJ2-7; tentative D call: TRBD1 (5 bases). Germline CDR1 reads LGHDT; CDR2 reads YNNKEL (reference sequence). The V and J ends lost 3 bases and 6 bases respectively, with 15 bases between them. This CDR3 has 14 residues. CDR3 sequence (DNA): TGTGCCAGCAGCCAGGGGCTTCGGCTAATCGAGCAGTACTTC. This codes for CASSQGLRLIEQYF.

V is TRBV9 and J is TRBJ2-3; the match to TRBD1 covers 8 bases. J lost 5 bases, V lost 6 bases, and 8 bases had no gene match. This CDR3 is 14 amino acids long. In germline, CDR1 is SGDLS, CDR2 YYNGEE. The CDR3 here is CASTLGQGEDTQYF. The CDR3 DNA reads as TGTGCCAGCACACTCGGACAGGGTGAAGATACGCAGTATTTT.

The chain carries TRBV5-4 and TRBJ2-5; 16 bases are shared with TRBD2. The trim removed 4 bases at V and 5 bases at J, leaving 2 bases unmatched. This CDR3 spans 15 amino acids. The germline V gene encodes CDR1 SGHNT and CDR2 YYREEE (reference sequence). This CDR3 reads CASSQGLAGGETQYF. The CDR3 DNA sequence: TGTGCCAGCAGCCAGGGACTAGCGGGGGGGGAGACCCAGTACTTC. Together with reference TRBV5-4 and TRBJ2-5, the CDR3 gives the full variable domain: ETGVTQSPTHLIKTRGQQVTLRCSSQSGHNTVSWYQQALGQGPQFIFQYYREEENGRGNFPPRFSGLQFPNYSSELNVNALELDDSALYLCASSQGLAGGETQYFGPGTRLLVL.

The chain uses TRBV6-2 or TRBV6-3 and TRBJ2-1; 8 nucleotides agree with TRBD2. The CDR3 runs to 13 residues. J lost 5 bases, V lost 6 bases, and 3 bases had no gene match. Germline values: CDR1 MNHEY, CDR2 SVGEGT. CDR3 residues: CASSQGLDNEQFF. The DNA for the CDR3 is TGTGCCAGCAGCCAGGGACTAGACAATGAGCAGTTCTTC.

This sequence joins TRBV19 and TRBJ1-4; 7 bases fit TRBD1. Germline CDR1 LNHDA, CDR2 SQIVND (reference sequence). This CDR3 has 15 residues. Trimming took 5 bases from V and 4 from J; bases not matched to a gene: 7. The CDR3 DNA is TGTGCCAGTAGTCCTCGACAGGGCCATAATGAAAAACTGTTTTTT. Its translation: CASSPRQGHNEKLFF.